A single TCR beta chain is shown here with its context. Antigen: not known. Germline values: CDR1 LNHDA, CDR2 SQIVND (reference sequence). The V end lost 7 bases, the J end lost 7 bases, and 26 bases lay between the germline ends. The CDR3 has 17 amino acids. Here immunoSEQ multiplex PCR was the method, and the copy in TCRdb shows in-frame clones only, minus some. The sample contains about 130,000 clones, about 88% of which appear only once. The data derive from a study of cytomegalovirus exposure and HLA in healthy donors. The wider study: Both the 100 to 150 validation repertoires and the 500 to 700 first-cohort repertoires used the same platform, as reported by a later analysis. Study results and caveats: Whilst most TCR sequences proved rare, a subset of public TCRs occurred across many donors.

Sequences were obtained from PBMCs. This TCR was recovered from a woman under 30 in good health and CMV-seronegative. The chain combines TRBV19 with TRBJ2-1; D perhaps matches TRBD2 (7 bases). The CDR3 coding sequence is TGTGCCAGTACCCAGTCCCCCTTTCGAGGGGGGGTGAATGAGCAGTTCTTC. Translated: CASTQSPFRGGVNEQFF.